The 5 T cell receptor beta chains reported below all come from one sample, sequenced in a study of cytomegalovirus exposure and HLA in healthy donors. PCR was performed using 60 Vbeta and 13 Jbeta primers. Generated by immunoSEQ multiplex PCR, the TCRdb table keeps only in-frame clones and is missing some. There are approximately 190,000 clones in the sample; over 65% occur only once, and about 2.6% lies in the top ten. The sample was PBMCs. The origin of the receptors is a woman in her forties or fifties in good health and CMV-seropositive.

As DNA, the CDR3 is TGCAGCGTTGATGGGACAGGGCTGGGCACTGAAGCTTTCTTT. Its translation: CSVDGTGLGTEAFF. V usage is TRBV29-1 and J usage is TRBJ1-1; 9 bases are shared with TRBD1. This CDR3 spans 14 amino acids. Per the germline V gene, CDR1 is SQVTM and CDR2 is ANQGSEA. V shed 3 bases, J shed 4 bases, and the junction held 6 bases outside the gene matches.

Comments on this clone: The identical CDR3 is also encoded by other nucleotide sequences in the sample. The V and J genes are TRBV5-1 and TRBJ2-5; 9 bases fit TRBD1. The germline V gene encodes CDR1 SGHRS and CDR2 YFSETQ. V gave up 4 bases and J gave up 2 bases; unmatched junction bases: 3. CDR3 length equals 14 residues. The CDR3 protein is CASSGGQGQETQYF. CDR3 in DNA: TGCGCCAGCAGCGGCGGACAGGGGCAAGAGACCCAGTACTTC. Complete variable domain (other parts from reference TRBV5-1 and TRBJ2-5): KAGVTQTPRYLIKTRGQQVTLSCSPISGHRSVSWYQQTPGQGLQFLFEYFSETQRNKGNFPGRFSGRQFSNSRSEMNVSTLELGDSALYLCASSGGQGQETQYFGPGTRLLVL.

This chain uses TRBV4-1 with TRBJ2-3; 11 nucleotides align to TRBD2. The length of the CDR3 is 15 residues. Trimming took 4 bases from V and 6 from J; bases not matched to a gene: 6. Germline V gene lookup returns CDR1 MGHRA and CDR2 YSYEKL. CDR3 nucleotide sequence: TGCGCCAGCAGCCCGGGACTAGCGGAATTTGATACGCAGTATTTT. Its translation: CASSPGLAEFDTQYF.

The rearrangement uses TRBV6-5 and TRBJ1-2; 7 bases line up with TRBD1. This CDR3 contains 15 residues. The germline gives CDR1 MNHEY, CDR2 SVGAGI. With V trimmed by 8 bases and J by 7 bases, 16 bases remained unmatched. The CDR3 sequence: CASQPQDLGGSGYTF. The DNA of the CDR3 is TGTGCCAGCCAACCCCAGGATTTAGGGGGCAGTGGCTACACCTTC.

This clone showed up just a few times. This rearrangement joins TRBV10-3 to TRBJ1-3, with D uncertain. The CDR3 runs to 17 residues. Trimming stripped 3 bases from V and 4 bases from J, with 19 bases between. Germline CDR1 reads ENHRY; CDR2 reads SYGVKD. Here the CDR3 reads CAISDPHDTKAGNTIYF. The CDR3 bases are TGTGCCATCAGTGACCCCCACGACACCAAGGCAGGAAACACCATATATTTT.